A selection of T cell receptor beta chains follows, all from one sample in a study of blood T cell repertoires in COVID-19. Using immunoSEQ multiplex PCR, the repertoire was profiled, and TCRdb retains in-frame clones only, with some absent. The sample carries hundreds of thousands of clones, 88% recorded once. The material sequenced was PBMCs or T cells enriched from blood (not recorded which). These receptors were collected from a woman aged 30 to 39 who had recovered from COVID-19. Both conserved end residues are part of each CDR3. D genes are given only for firm matches. Some rows have no size entry. The others give once, few or many, or a class for an expanded clone.

>TRBV4-2|NA|TRBJ2-7|NA
TGTGCCAGCAGCCAAGATTTGGGGGAGGCGGAGCAGTACTTC
CASSQDLGEAEQYF
>TRBV27|TRBD1|TRBJ1-6|NA
TGTGCCAGCAGTTTATGGGGGACAGACCTAGTTAATTCACCCCTCCACTTT
CASSLWGTDLVNSPLHF
>TRBV27|NA|TRBJ2-3|NA
TGTGCCAGCAGAAGCGGAAGCACAGATACGCAGTATTTT
CASRSGSTDTQYF
>TRBV11-2|NA|TRBJ2-7|NA
TGTGCCAGCAGCTTAGTGGCCCGAGGGGGCGAGCAGTACTTC
CASSLVARGGEQYF
>TRBV4-3|NA|TRBJ1-1|NA
TGCGCCAGCAGCCAACCAGGGGTCGGCACTGAAGCTTTCTTT
CASSQPGVGTEAFF
>TRBV6-4|NA|TRBJ1-2|NA
TGTGCCAGCAGTGTTTCCGAGGGGGACTATGGCTACACCTTC
CASSVSEGDYGYTF
>TRBV9|TRBD2|TRBJ2-7|NA
TGTGCCAGCAGCGTAGGGGGGACTAGCGGGAGATCCTACGAGCAGTACTTC
CASSVGGTSGRSYEQYF
>TRBV29-1|TRBD2|TRBJ2-1|NA
TGCAGCGGAACTAGCGGGAGGATTCTGGAGCAGTTCTTC
CSGTSGRILEQFF
>TRBV18|TRBD1|TRBJ2-1|NA
TGTGCCAGCTCGCCCCGGGGACAGGGAAGCATCTGGCAGTTCTTC
CASSPRGQGSIWQFF
>TRBV7-9|NA|TRBJ2-3|NA
TGTGCCAGCAGCTTTGCCAGGGCCAGCACAGATACGCAGTATTTT
CASSFARASTDTQYF
>TRBV10-3|NA|TRBJ2-7|NA
TGTGCCATCAGTGACAGCTCCTACGAGCAGTACTTC
CAISDSSYEQYF
>TRBV5-4|NA|TRBJ1-4|NA
TGTGCCAGCAGCTTGGGCGGGGGCACTAATGAAAAACTGTTTTTT
CASSLGGGTNEKLFF
>TRBV19|TRBD1|TRBJ2-7|NA
TGTGCCAGTAGCCCCGGGACAGGGGGTGGTACCTACGAGCAGTACTTC
CASSPGTGGGTYEQYF
>TRBV5-1|NA|TRBJ2-3|once
TGCGCCAGCAGCTGGAGCGGTAGCACAGATACGCAGTATTTT
CASSWSGSTDTQYF
>TRBV18|TRBD1|TRBJ1-2|once
TGTGCCAGCTCACCTCAGGGGGGATCAGGGTATGGCTACACCTTC
CASSPQGGSGYGYTF
>TRBV24-1|TRBD2|TRBJ2-3|once
TGTGCCACCAGTGCAGCGGGGGATACGCAGTATTTT
CATSAAGDTQYF
>TRBV6-2/TRBV6-3|NA|TRBJ1-2|NA
TGTGCCAGCAGTTACTCGACGGCACCCAGCAGGGGCTACACCTTC
CASSYSTAPSRGYTF
>TRBV11-2|NA|TRBJ2-7|NA
TGTGCCAGCAGCTTAAGGCGTCCGCCCACGGGGGAGCAGTACTTC
CASSLRRPPTGEQYF
>TRBV9|NA|TRBJ1-3|once
TGTGCCAGCAGCACCTTGGACGGGAGTGGAAACACCATATATTTT
CASSTLDGSGNTIYF
>TRBV19|NA|TRBJ2-6|NA
TGTGCCAGTAGTATAGCAGGGGCTGGGGCCAACGTCCTGACTTTC
CASSIAGAGANVLTF
>TRBV5-6|NA|TRBJ1-4|NA
TGTGCCAGCAGCTTGGCCTGGGAGGGGACTGTTAGTGAAAAACTGTTTTTT
CASSLAWEGTVSEKLFF
>TRBV19|NA|TRBJ2-3|once
TGTGCCAGTAGTATTGAGGGGGTTACTGGCACAGATACGCAGTATTTT
CASSIEGVTGTDTQYF
>TRBV6-4|TRBD2|TRBJ2-3|NA
TGTGCCAGCAGTACCGGGACTAACACAGATACGCAGTATTTT
CASSTGTNTDTQYF
>TRBV5-4|NA|TRBJ2-2|NA
TGTGCCAGCAGCTTGGGGGACATTACCGGGGAGCTGTTTTTT
CASSLGDITGELFF